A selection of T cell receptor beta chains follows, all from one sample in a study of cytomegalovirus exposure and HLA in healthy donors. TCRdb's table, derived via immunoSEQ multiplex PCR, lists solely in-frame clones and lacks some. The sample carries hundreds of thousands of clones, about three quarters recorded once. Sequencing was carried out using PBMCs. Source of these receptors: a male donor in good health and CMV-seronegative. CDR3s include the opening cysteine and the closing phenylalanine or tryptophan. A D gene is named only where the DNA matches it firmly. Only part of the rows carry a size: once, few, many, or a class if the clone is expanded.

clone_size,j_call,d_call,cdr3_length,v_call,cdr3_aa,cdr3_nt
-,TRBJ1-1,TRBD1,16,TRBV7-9,CASSRFVDRVNTEAFF,TGTGCCAGCAGCCGCTTCGTGGACAGGGTAAACACTGAAGCTTTCTTT
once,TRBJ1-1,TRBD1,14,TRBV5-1,CASSFTGENTEAFF,TGCGCCAGCAGCTTTACAGGGGAGAACACTGAAGCTTTCTTT
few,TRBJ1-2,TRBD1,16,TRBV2,CASRAGTALFDYGYTF,TGTGCCTCACGGGCGGGGACAGCCCTGTTTGATTATGGCTACACCTTC
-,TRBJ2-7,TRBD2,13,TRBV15,CATSGLAGYEQYF,TGTGCCACCAGCGGACTAGCGGGGTACGAGCAGTACTTC
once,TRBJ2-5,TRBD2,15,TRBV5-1,CASSLGLAGVETQYF,TGCGCCAGCAGCTTGGGGCTAGCGGGGGTAGAGACCCAGTACTTC
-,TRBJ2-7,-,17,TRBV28,CASSLFATGYGSYEQYF,TGTGCCAGCAGTTTGTTTGCCACAGGGTACGGCTCCTACGAGCAGTACTTC
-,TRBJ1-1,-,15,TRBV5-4,CASSLAGGLLMEAFF,TGTGCCAGCAGCTTGGCCGGGGGACTCCTTATGGAAGCTTTCTTT
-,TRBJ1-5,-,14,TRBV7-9,CSSSLQSQGQPQHF,TGTTCCAGCAGCTTACAGTCCCAGGGTCAGCCCCAGCATTTT
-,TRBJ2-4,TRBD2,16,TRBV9,CASSPEEGGRWNIQYF,TGTGCCAGCAGCCCGGAGGAGGGAGGGCGGTGGAACATTCAGTACTTC
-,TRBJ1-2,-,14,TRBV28,CASTLGALNYGYTF,TGTGCCAGCACCCTGGGCGCCCTTAACTATGGCTACACCTTC
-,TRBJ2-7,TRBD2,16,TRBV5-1,CASSWGLAGPIYEQYF,TGCGCCAGCAGCTGGGGACTAGCGGGCCCCATCTACGAGCAGTACTTC
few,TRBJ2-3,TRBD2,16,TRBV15,CATSATPAGVTDTQYF,TGTGCCACCAGCGCCACCCCAGCGGGAGTTACAGATACGCAGTATTTT
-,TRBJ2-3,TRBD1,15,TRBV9,CASSARTGDTDTQYF,TGTGCCAGCAGCGCGAGGACAGGGGACACAGATACGCAGTATTTT
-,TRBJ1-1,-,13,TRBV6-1,CASCQGFGTEAFF,TGTGCCAGTTGTCAGGGGTTCGGCACTGAAGCTTTCTTT
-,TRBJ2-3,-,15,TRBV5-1,CASSFQGEGTDTQYF,TGCGCCAGCAGCTTCCAGGGTGAGGGCACAGATACGCAGTATTTT
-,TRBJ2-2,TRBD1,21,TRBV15,CATSRDRRTGGVGIRNGELFF,TGTGCCACCAGCAGAGACAGAAGGACAGGGGGCGTAGGAATCCGGAACGGGGAGCTGTTTTTT
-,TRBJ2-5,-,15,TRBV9,CASSVVGGGQETQYF,TGTGCCAGCAGCGTAGTAGGGGGGGGACAAGAGACCCAGTACTTC
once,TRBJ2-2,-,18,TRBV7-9,CASSESRGVSVNTGELFF,TGTGCCAGCAGCGAGTCCAGGGGCGTATCGGTGAACACCGGGGAGCTGTTTTTT
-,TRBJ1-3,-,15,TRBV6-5,CASSLVGDSGNTIYF,TGTGCCAGCAGTTTGGTAGGGGACTCTGGAAACACCATATATTTT
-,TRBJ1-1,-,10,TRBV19,CAYCLNEAFF,TGTGCCTACTGCTTAAATGAAGCTTTCTTT
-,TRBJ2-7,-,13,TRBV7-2,CASTLGQGYEQYF,TGTGCCAGCACTCTGGGGCAGGGCTACGAGCAGTACTTC
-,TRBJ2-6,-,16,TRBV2,CASSGGGASGANVLTF,TGTGCCAGCAGTGGAGGAGGGGCCTCTGGGGCCAACGTCCTGACTTTC
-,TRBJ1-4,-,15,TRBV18,CASSPAGIRNEKLFF,TGTGCCAGCTCACCAGCGGGGATTCGTAATGAAAAACTGTTTTTT
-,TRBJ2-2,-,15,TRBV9,CASRAGGNVGGELFF,TGTGCCAGCAGGGCAGGGGGGAACGTTGGCGGGGAGCTGTTTTTT
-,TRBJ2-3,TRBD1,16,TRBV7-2,CASSFPGTGGSDTQYF,TGTGCCAGCAGCTTCCCCGGGACAGGGGGATCAGATACGCAGTATTTT
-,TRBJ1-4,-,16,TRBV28,CASSSTRGGANEKLFF,TGTGCCAGCAGTTCTACGAGGGGGGGGGCTAATGAAAAACTGTTTTTT
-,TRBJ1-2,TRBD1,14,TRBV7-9,CASSSGTGGYGYTF,TGTGCCAGCAGCTCCGGGACAGGGGGTTATGGCTACACCTTC
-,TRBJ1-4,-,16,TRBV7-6,CASSLAAEGSNEKLFF,TGTGCCAGCAGCTTAGCAGCGGAGGGATCTAATGAAAAACTGTTTTTT
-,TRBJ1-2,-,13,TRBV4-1,CASSPVEEDGYTF,TGCGCCAGCAGTCCGGTTGAGGAGGATGGCTACACCTTC